The 29 T cell receptor beta chains presented below share a single source sample, sequenced in a study of T cells in Graves' hyperthyroidism and ophthalmopathy. RNA transcripts gave rise to amplified TCR beta CDR3 regions. The HTBI primer set was used in a first-round RT-PCR of the TCR CDR3. Each CDR3 protein gets one entry after TCRdb re-called the multiplex PCR reads with MiXCR. The repertoire includes 350,000 to 450,000 distinct CDR3 sequences, over 13% of them detected once, and under 30% sits in the top ten. Source material: blood. The source is a man in his fifties with Graves' ophthalmopathy.

There are many counts of this clonotype. CDR3 sequence: CAWSLLAYEQYF. In DNA form, the CDR3 reads TGTGCCTGGAGTCTCCTCGCCTACGAGCAGTACTTC. This chain joins TRBV30 and TRBJ2-7; D not resolved. The ends were cut back, 2 bases at V and 2 bases at J, with 7 bases in the middle. Germline V gene data show CDR1 as GTSNPN and CDR2 as SVGIG (reference sequence). CDR3 length: 12 residues.

This clonotype was seen repeatedly, ten times or more. V usage is TRBV12-3 or TRBV12-4 and J usage is TRBJ2-7; the D gene could be TRBD1 or TRBD2 (6 bases each). V was shortened by 6 bases and J by 4 bases, with 16 bases between the two germline ends. This CDR3 contains 14 residues. For the CDR3, the DNA is TGTGCCAGCAGCTCCGGACGAGGGGGGTACGAGCAGTACTTC. This gives the protein CASSSGRGGYEQYF.

The chain has TRBV28 and TRBJ1-4; D unclear. The V gene's germline CDR1 is MDHEN and CDR2 SYDVKM. V was trimmed by 7 bases and J by 4 bases, leaving 16 bases between them. The CDR3 loop spans 15 amino acids. DNA of the CDR3: TGTGCCAGCACCCTACAAGGTCAGCTTAATGAAAAACTGTTTTTT. It codes for CASTLQGQLNEKLFF.

At least ten counts were recorded for this clonotype. The chain carries TRBV3-1 and TRBJ1-4; a weak D match, TRBD1 (6 bases). The germline V gene encodes CDR1 LGHDT and CDR2 YNNKEL (reference sequence). The V end lost 3 bases, the J end lost 8 bases, and 16 bases lay between the germline ends. This CDR3 is built from 15 residues. The CDR3 loop reads CASSHQGTDREKLFF. DNA of the CDR3: TGTGCCAGCAGCCACCAAGGGACGGACAGAGAAAAACTGTTTTTT.

There are a few counts of this clonotype. The J gene is TRBJ2-3, the V gene TRBV5-1; a weak D match, TRBD1 (5 bases). This CDR3 contains 14 residues. In germline, CDR1 is SGHRS, CDR2 YFSETQ. With 4 bases removed from V and 2 bases from J, the gap between germline ends came to 11 bases. CDR3 residues: CASSPDRFTDTQYF. The CDR3, as DNA: TGCGCCAGCAGCCCCGACAGATTCACAGATACGCAGTATTTT.

This clonotype was counted a few times. This chain joins TRBV12-3 or TRBV12-4 and TRBJ2-7; weak D call: TRBD1 (6 bases). V lost 3 bases to trimming and J lost 6 bases, with 15 bases between them. This CDR3 spans 14 amino acids. DNA of the CDR3: TGTGCCAGCAGTTTCCAGGGGCTCTCGGGCGAGCAGTACTTC. Its protein is CASSFQGLSGEQYF.

This clonotype was seen many times. The gene calls are TRBV30 and TRBJ1-6; no reliable D call. The CDR3 extends over 12 amino acids. V lost 0 bases and J lost 13, with 10 bases in between. CDR1 and CDR2 from the germline V gene are GTSNPN and SVGIG (reference sequence). CDR3 bases: TGTGCCTGGAGTGTAACAGCCCGTCCCCTCCACTTT. This sequence encodes CAWSVTARPLHF.

In its sample, this clonotype was seen many times. The rearrangement links TRBV12-3 or TRBV12-4 to TRBJ1-5, with D possibly TRBD1 on 5 matching bases. This CDR3 comprises 15 residues. The V and J ends lost 6 bases and 1 base respectively, with 13 bases between them. The CDR3 spells CASSTDRGSNQPQHF. Written as DNA, the CDR3 is TGTGCCAGCAGCACCGACCGGGGCAGCAATCAGCCCCAGCATTTT.

This clonotype was recorded many times. One end of the junction varies from germline; a read error may be responsible. The chain joins TRBV12-3 or TRBV12-4 to TRBJ2-7, with 11 nucleotides matching TRBD2. This CDR3 comprises 13 residues. CDR3 DNA: TGTGCCAGCAGCTTAGGACTAGCGGGTGAGCAGTACTTC. Translating it yields CASSLGLAGEQYF.

V and J are TRBV7-8 and TRBJ1-6; D not resolved. The V gene's germline CDR1 is SGHVS and CDR2 FQNEAQ. Trimming left V 1 base short and J 7 bases short, with 11 bases between. CDR3 length equals 15 residues. The CDR3 sequence is CASSLGSLWNSPLHF. CDR3 in DNA: TGTGCCAGCAGCTTAGGCAGCCTTTGGAATTCACCCCTCCACTTT.

This clonotype was recorded at least ten times. The J gene is TRBJ2-6, the V gene TRBV11-3; D is perhaps TRBD1 (5 bases). Per germline, CDR1 SGHNT and CDR2 YENEEA. This CDR3 has 15 amino acids. Trimming cost V 0 bases and J 4 bases, with 7 bases left between them. CDR3 amino acids: CASSLEGAGANVLTF. The CDR3 DNA reads as TGTGCCAGCAGCTTAGAAGGGGCCGGGGCCAACGTCCTGACTTTC.

This clonotype has more than one count but fewer than ten. This clone may be a read error of a much larger clone one base away. V usage is TRBV20-1 and J usage is TRBJ2-7; TRBD1 matches at 8 bases. The end of the DNA aligns better with TRBJ2-1, so the J call may be wrong. Germline V gives CDR1 DFQATT, CDR2 SNEGSKA (reference sequence). This CDR3 comprises 13 residues. CDR3: CSAPGDRSYEQFF. DNA for the CDR3: TGCAGTGCTCCGGGGGACAGGTCCTACGAGCAGTTCTTC.

This clonotype was seen more than once but under ten times. V and J are TRBV6-1 and TRBJ2-5; no definite D call. V was pared by 7 bases and J by 5 bases, with 17 bases between. The CDR3 consists of 14 residues. From germline, CDR1 is MNHNS and CDR2 SASEGT. In DNA form, the CDR3 reads TGTGCCAGCATGGTCGTGCTGGGCCGGGAGACCCAGTACTTC. It translates to CASMVVLGRETQYF.

Many counts were recorded for this clonotype. The chain is built from TRBV20-1 and TRBJ2-3; 8 bases align to TRBD2. The germline V gene has CDR1 DFQATT and CDR2 SNEGSKA (reference sequence). This CDR3 spans 14 amino acids. The trim removed 1 base at V and 6 bases at J, leaving 6 bases unmatched. The CDR3 bases are TGCAGTGCTAGAGTCGAGACTAGCGACGATACGCAGTATTTT. It encodes CSARVETSDDTQYF.

The chain has TRBV30 and TRBJ1-2; a weak D match, TRBD1 (6 bases). Trimming cost V 8 bases and J 1 base, with 11 bases left between them. The germline gives CDR1 GTSNPN, CDR2 SVGIG (reference sequence). This CDR3 has 12 residues. The CDR3 DNA is TGTGCCCCCTGGACAGATAACTATGGCTACACCTTC. This translates into CAPWTDNYGYTF.

This clonotype was detected many times. A junction boundary mismatches the germline segment, possibly from a read error. The gene calls are TRBV30 and TRBJ2-5; D might be TRBD1 (6 bases). Germline values: CDR1 GTSNPN, CDR2 SVGIG (reference sequence). The CDR3 extends over 16 amino acids. This chain's CDR3 is CAWSTPPPVGQEAQYF. The CDR3 nucleotides read TGTGCCTGGAGTACTCCTCCGCCTGTGGGACAAGAGGCCCAGTACTTC.

In the case of this clonotype: This could be a read error, since a much larger clone is one nucleotide away. The chain combines TRBV12-3 or TRBV12-4 with TRBJ2-1; perhaps TRBD2 as D (6 bases). V lost 7 bases, J lost 6 bases, and 13 bases lay in between. This CDR3 spans 13 amino acids. The CDR3 region is CASTRGTLNEQFF. For the CDR3, the DNA is TGTGCCAGCACACGCGGGACTCTCAATGAGCAGTTCTTC.

This clonotype was detected many times. J is TRBJ2-5 and V is TRBV12-5; no reliable D call. The V end lost 5 bases, the J end lost 5 bases, and 24 bases lay between the germline ends. CDR3 length: 17 residues. Germline-derived CDR1 and CDR2 are LGHNT and FRNRAP. The CDR3 loop is CASGPNVGFDFGETQYF. CDR3 DNA: TGTGCTAGTGGTCCCAACGTCGGGTTCGATTTTGGGGAGACCCAGTACTTC.

Turning to this clonotype: A much larger clone lies a single base off, so this may be a read error. The rearrangement joins TRBV12-3 or TRBV12-4 to TRBJ1-6; a possible D gene is TRBD1 (6 bases). The CDR3 consists of 18 residues. Trimming took off 6 bases at V and 0 bases at J, with 18 bases between the two ends. CDR3 sequence: CASSPDRQASSYNSPLHF. The CDR3 DNA reads TGTGCCAGCAGCCCAGACCGACAGGCGAGCTCCTATAATTCACCCCTCCACTTT.

The chain is built from TRBV27 and TRBJ1-1; the D gene is possibly TRBD1 (5 bases). Germline assignment: CDR1 MNHEY and CDR2 SMNVEV (reference sequence). V lost 0 bases and J lost 4, with 12 bases in between. There are 15 residues in the CDR3. The CDR3 coding sequence is TGTGCCAGCAGTTTATCATCCGGGGGTTTCACTGAAGCTTTCTTT. Residues: CASSLSSGGFTEAFF.

This clonotype was counted at least ten times. The rearrangement links TRBV11-2 to TRBJ2-5; D not certain. CDR1 and CDR2 from the germline V gene are SGHAT and FQNNGV. The V and J ends lost 1 base and 4 bases respectively, with 10 bases between them. The CDR3 contains 14 residues. The CDR3 spells CASSLVVLSETQYF. The CDR3 nucleotides read TGTGCCAGCAGCTTAGTCGTCCTCTCAGAGACCCAGTACTTC.

This clonotype has more than one count but fewer than ten. V and J are TRBV4-1 and TRBJ2-3; unclear D gene. CDR3 length: 15 residues. Germline lookup yields CDR1 MGHRA and CDR2 YSYEKL. The V and J ends lost 2 bases and 0 bases respectively, with 9 bases between them. CDR3 in DNA: TGCGCCAGCAGCCAACTCTTGGCTAGCACAGATACGCAGTATTTT. Residues: CASSQLLASTDTQYF.

At least ten counts were recorded for this clonotype. The chain recombines TRBV18 with TRBJ1-1, with D unresolved. The CDR3 loop spans 15 amino acids. Germline V gene sequence: CDR1 KGHSH, CDR2 LQKENI. Trimming cost V 6 bases and J 2 bases, with 16 bases left between them. DNA for the CDR3: TGTGCCAGCTCTCCCCTGGGGAGGGATAACACTGAAGCTTTCTTT. This translates into CASSPLGRDNTEAFF.

About this clonotype: A much larger clone is a single base away; this may be a read error. The V and J genes are TRBV24-1 and TRBJ2-2; 9 bases agree with TRBD2. This CDR3 has 17 residues. The J segment lost 4 bases and the V segment lost 5 bases, leaving 10 bases of the junction unmatched. Germline CDR1 is KGHDR and CDR2 is SFDVKD. The CDR3 DNA reads TGTGCCACCAGTGCGAGGCTAGCGGGGAGAACCACCGGGGAGCTGTTTTTT. Residues: CATSARLAGRTTGELFF.

Points on this clonotype: A much larger clone lies one base from this, so it may be a read error. The chain combines TRBV12-5 with TRBJ2-3, with D unclear. The CDR3 is 14 residues long. Germline V gene lookup returns CDR1 LGHNT and CDR2 FRNRAP. Here the CDR3 reads CASGLDKLTDTQDF. CDR3 nucleotides: TGTGCTAGTGGTTTGGATAAGCTTACAGATACGCAGGATTTT.

At least ten counts were recorded for this clonotype. The rearrangement uses TRBV20-1 and TRBJ2-1, with 7 bases matching TRBD2. V gave up 3 bases and J gave up 8 bases; unmatched junction bases: 4. Germline V gives CDR1 DFQATT, CDR2 SNEGSKA (reference sequence). CDR3 size: 12 residues. The CDR3, as DNA: TGCAGTGCTAGGGCGGGAGATTATGAGCAGTTCTTC. Its protein product is CSARAGDYEQFF.

This clonotype has only a few counts. With a much larger clone just one base away, this may be a read error. The chain carries TRBV20-1 and TRBJ1-2; D unclear. The V and J ends lost 3 bases and 6 bases respectively, with 14 bases between them. The V gene's germline CDR1 is DFQATT and CDR2 SNEGSKA (reference sequence). The CDR3 contains 13 residues. The CDR3 sequence: CSASNETSNGYTF. CDR3 sequence (DNA): TGCAGTGCTAGCAACGAGACGTCGAATGGCTACACCTTC.

The gene calls are TRBV28 and TRBJ2-5; D gene unclear. With 9 bases removed from V and 4 bases from J, the gap between germline ends came to 6 bases. This CDR3 has 10 residues. Germline CDR1 MDHEN, CDR2 SYDVKM. The DNA of the CDR3 is TGTGCCAGTTTTTTAGAGACCCAGTACTTC. Translation gives CASFLETQYF.

This clonotype was recorded at least ten times. The V gene is TRBV12-3 or TRBV12-4, the J gene TRBJ1-2, with D possibly matching TRBD1 (6 bases). Trimming stripped 3 bases from V and 7 bases from J, with 12 bases between. CDR3 size: 13 residues. CDR3 protein: CASSFGQGSGYTF. The CDR3, as DNA: TGTGCCAGCAGTTTCGGGCAGGGGTCTGGCTACACCTTC.